The clone carrying this T cell receptor (beta chain) was counted at least ten times. The antigen is unknown. The source of the sample is a study of T cells in Graves' hyperthyroidism and ophthalmopathy. General study results and limits: Most thyroid clonotypes expanded above 0.001 appeared in blood too.

The CDR3 consists of 16 residues. V was pared by 3 bases and J by 9 bases, with 23 bases between. RNA transcripts were the template for amplifying TCR beta CDR3 regions. Using the HTBI primer set, a first-round RT-PCR was run on the TCR CDR3. TCRdb reanalysed the multiplex PCR reads using MiXCR and keeps one entry per CDR3 protein. The sample shows a few hundred thousand distinct CDR3 sequences, under 15% of them seen only once. The receptor's source is a woman aged 25 to 39 with Graves' hyperthyroidism. The chain couples TRBV12-3 or TRBV12-4 to TRBJ2-5; D unresolved. Sequencing used blood. CDR3 loop: CASSFGPSLGPWAQYF. In nucleotides, the CDR3 is TGTGCCAGCAGTTTTGGGCCAAGCCTCGGGCCATGGGCCCAGTACTTC.